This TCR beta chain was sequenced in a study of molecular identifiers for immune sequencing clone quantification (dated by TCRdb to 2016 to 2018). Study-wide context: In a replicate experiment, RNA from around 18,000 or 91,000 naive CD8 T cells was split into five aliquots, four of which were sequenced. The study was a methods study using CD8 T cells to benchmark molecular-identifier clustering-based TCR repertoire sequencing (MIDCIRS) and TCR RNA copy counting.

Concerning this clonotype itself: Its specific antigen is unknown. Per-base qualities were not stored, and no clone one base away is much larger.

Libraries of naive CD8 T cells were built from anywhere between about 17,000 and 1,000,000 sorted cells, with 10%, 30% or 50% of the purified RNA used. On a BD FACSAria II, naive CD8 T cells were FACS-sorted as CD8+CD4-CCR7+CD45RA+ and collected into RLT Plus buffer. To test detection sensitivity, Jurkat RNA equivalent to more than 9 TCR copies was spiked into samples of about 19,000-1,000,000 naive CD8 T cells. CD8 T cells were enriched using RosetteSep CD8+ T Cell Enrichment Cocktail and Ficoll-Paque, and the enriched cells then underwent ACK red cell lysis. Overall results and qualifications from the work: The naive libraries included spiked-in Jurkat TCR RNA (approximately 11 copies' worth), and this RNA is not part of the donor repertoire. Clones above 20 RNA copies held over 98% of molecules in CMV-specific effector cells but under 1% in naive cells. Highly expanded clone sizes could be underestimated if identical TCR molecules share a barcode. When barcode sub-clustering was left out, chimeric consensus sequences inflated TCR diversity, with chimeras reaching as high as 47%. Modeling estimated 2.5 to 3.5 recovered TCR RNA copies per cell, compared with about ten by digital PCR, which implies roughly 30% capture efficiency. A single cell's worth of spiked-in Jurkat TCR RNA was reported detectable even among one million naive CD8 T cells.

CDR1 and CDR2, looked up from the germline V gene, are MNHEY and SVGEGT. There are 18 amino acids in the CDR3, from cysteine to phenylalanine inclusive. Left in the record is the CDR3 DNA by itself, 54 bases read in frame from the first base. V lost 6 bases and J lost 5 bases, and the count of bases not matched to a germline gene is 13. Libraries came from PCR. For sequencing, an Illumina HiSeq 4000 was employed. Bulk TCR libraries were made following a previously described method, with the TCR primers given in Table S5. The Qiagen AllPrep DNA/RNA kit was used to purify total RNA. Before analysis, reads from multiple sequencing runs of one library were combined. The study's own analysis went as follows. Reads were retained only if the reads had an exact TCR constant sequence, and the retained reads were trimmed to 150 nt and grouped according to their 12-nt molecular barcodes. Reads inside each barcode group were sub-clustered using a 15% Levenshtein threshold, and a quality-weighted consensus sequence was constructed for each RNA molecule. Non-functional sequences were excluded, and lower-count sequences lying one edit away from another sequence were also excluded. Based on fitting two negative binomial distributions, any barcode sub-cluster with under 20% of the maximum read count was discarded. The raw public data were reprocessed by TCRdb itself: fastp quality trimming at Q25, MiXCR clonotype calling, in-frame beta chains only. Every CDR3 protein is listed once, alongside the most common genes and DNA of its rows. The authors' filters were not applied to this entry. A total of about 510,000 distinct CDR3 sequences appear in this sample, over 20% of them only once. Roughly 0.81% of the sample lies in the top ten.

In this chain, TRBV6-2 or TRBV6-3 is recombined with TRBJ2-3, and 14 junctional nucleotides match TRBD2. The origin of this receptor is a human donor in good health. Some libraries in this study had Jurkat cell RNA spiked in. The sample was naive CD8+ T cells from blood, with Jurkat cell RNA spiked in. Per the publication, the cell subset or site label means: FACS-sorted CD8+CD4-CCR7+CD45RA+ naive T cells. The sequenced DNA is TGTGCCAGCAGAGACCTGTCGGGACTAGCGGGGGAGGTAGATACGCAGTATTTT. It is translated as CASRDLSGLAGEVDTQYF.